These 3 T cell receptor beta chains came from one sample sequenced in a study of cytomegalovirus exposure and HLA in healthy donors. The table came from immunoSEQ multiplex PCR; TCRdb's copy has only in-frame clones and leaves some out. The sample has about 56,000 clones; about 91% are singletons. Sequenced sample: PBMCs. The receptor set was obtained from a woman aged 18-29 years in good health and CMV-seronegative.

The chain links TRBV6-1 to TRBJ1-5; tentative D call: TRBD1 (5 bases). The length of the CDR3 is 15 residues. V was shortened by 3 bases and J by 2 bases, with 11 bases between the two germline ends. CDR1 MNHNS and CDR2 SASEGT come from the germline V gene. This chain's CDR3 is CASSDLTVGNQPQHF. DNA for the CDR3: TGTGCCAGCAGTGACCTGACAGTGGGCAATCAGCCCCAGCATTTT.

The chain links TRBV6-5 to TRBJ1-5, with TRBD1 as a possible D gene (5 bases). CDR1 is MNHEY, CDR2 SVGAGI, per germline. This CDR3 has 15 amino acids. Trimming cost V 0 bases and J 6 bases, with 12 bases left between them. The CDR3 sequence is CASSYSRGGGQPQHF. In nucleotides, the CDR3 is TGTGCCAGCAGTTACTCCCGGGGCGGGGGTCAGCCCCAGCATTTT.

The V and J genes are TRBV7-9 and TRBJ2-7; D is perhaps TRBD2 (5 bases). With 0 bases removed from V and 7 bases from J, the gap between germline ends came to 16 bases. CDR3 length: 15 amino acids. Germline V gives CDR1 SEHNR, CDR2 FQNEAQ (reference sequence). Here the CDR3 reads CASSLALGILREQYF. The CDR3 DNA reads TGTGCCAGCAGCTTAGCGCTCGGGATCCTTCGGGAGCAGTACTTC.